This TCR beta chain was documented in a study of shared clonotypes between healthy human individuals. Study summary: There were three CD4 naive, three CD4 memory, two CD8 naive and one CD8 memory plates per donor.

Assay: immunoSEQ multiplex PCR; the TCRdb copy retains only in-frame clones and omits some. Of approximately 740,000 clones in the sample, 74% were seen once. The CDR3 runs 15 residues. Germline values: CDR1 SGHVS, CDR2 FNYEAQ. V shed 2 bases and J shed 3 bases, with 14 bases lying between them. Whole-study findings and limits: The genetic and exposure-history diversity represented was limited by few donors. The study generally estimated greater richness for naive than memory subsets.

This clone was observed a single time. The antigen is unknown. This chain connects TRBV7-6 to TRBJ2-7; D could derive from TRBD1 or TRBD2 (5 bases each). The receptor was derived from a woman aged 25 to 45 in good health. What was sequenced was memory CD4+ T cells sorted from blood. Subset given: CD45RA-negative fraction. The CDR3 DNA follows: TGTGCCAGCAGCTTACTGTTCGGGGCAGACTACGAGCAGTACTTC. Protein sequence: CASSLLFGADYEQYF.